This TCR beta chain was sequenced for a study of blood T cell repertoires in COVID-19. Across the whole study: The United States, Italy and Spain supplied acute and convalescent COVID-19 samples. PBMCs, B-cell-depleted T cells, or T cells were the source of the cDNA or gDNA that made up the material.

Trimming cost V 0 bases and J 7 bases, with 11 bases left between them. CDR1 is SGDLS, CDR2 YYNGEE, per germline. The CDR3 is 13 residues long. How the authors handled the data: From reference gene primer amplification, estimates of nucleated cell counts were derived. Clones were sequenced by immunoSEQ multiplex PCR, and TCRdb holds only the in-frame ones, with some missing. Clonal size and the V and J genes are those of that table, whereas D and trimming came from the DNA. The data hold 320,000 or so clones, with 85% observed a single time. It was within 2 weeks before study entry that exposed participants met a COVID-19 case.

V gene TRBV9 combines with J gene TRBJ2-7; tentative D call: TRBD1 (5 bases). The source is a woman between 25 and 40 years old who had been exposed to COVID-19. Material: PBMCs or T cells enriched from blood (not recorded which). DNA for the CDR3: TGTGCCAGCAGCGTAGGGACACCGCGGGAGCAGTACTTC. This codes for CASSVGTPREQYF.